This T cell receptor (beta chain) derives from a study of CD8 T cells in Susac syndrome. Notes on this clonotype: The antigen remains undetermined.

V was trimmed by 0 bases and J by 8 bases, leaving 22 bases between them. Germline V gene data show CDR1 as DFQATT and CDR2 as SNEGSKA (reference sequence). This CDR3 has 16 amino acids. Sequencing of TCR beta was undertaken in CD8+ and CD4+ T cells derived from blood. FACS was used to enrich TEMRA cells, whereas the CD8+ and CD4+ T cells were obtained by negative isolation. Findings and caveats of the study: As the study acknowledged, the number of individuals who were part of its TCR sequencing and HLA analysis was relatively small.

With random hexamers, 0.5 to 1 ug RNA was reverse transcribed. Across 54 Vbeta and 13 Jbeta, TCR beta CDR3 was amplified with immunoSEQ multiplex PCR. From the immunoSEQ multiplex PCR reads, TCRdb called clonotypes with MiXCR, one entry per CDR3 protein. This sample has 300,000 to 350,000 distinct CDR3 sequences, with about 90% found just once. Material: CD4+ T cells from PBMCs. The receptor's source is a human donor with multiple sclerosis. J is TRBJ1-2 and V is TRBV20-1, with D maybe TRBD1 (5 bases). CDR3 residues: CSARDRTLGWVGGYTF. The CDR3 bases are TGCAGTGCTAGAGACCGGACATTGGGTTGGGTCGGGGGCTACACCTTC.